The present entry profiles one T cell receptor beta chain with its context. Its binding antigen is unknown. Base-call qualities are not available, and no considerably larger clone is one nucleotide away. The data were obtained in a study of early T cells in non-severe SARS-CoV-2 infection (TCRdb year 2021). Describing the broader study: Because TCR sequencing was done on bulk RNA from unsorted whole blood, the alpha and beta chains could not be paired.

Looking up the germline V gene yields CDR1 MNHEY and CDR2 SVGEGT. Here V drops 6 bases and J drops 0 bases, and the junction holds 9 bases not matched to any gene. Taken from cysteine to phenylalanine, the CDR3 has 16 residues. Left in the record is the CDR3 DNA by itself, 48 bases read in frame from the first base. This was a case-control study nested in a cohort of healthcare workers in London, UK, who had nasopharyngeal swab PCR tests and blood samples taken every week. Healthcare workers were enrolled in the week of the UK lockdown, from 23 to 31 March 2020, and were followed every week for up to roughly 16 weeks. Broader findings and caveats from the paper: VDJdb matching was skewed toward anti-spike CD8 responses and likely underestimated virus-specific expansions by missing private and CD4 specificities.

Library preparation was by 5' RACE. The sequencer listed for this sample is NextSeq 500. In the TCR library protocol, unique molecular identifiers were attached to individual cDNA molecules to correct for PCR bias and sequencing error. TCR alpha and beta chains were both sequenced, and the abundances of alpha and beta sequences in each sample were closely correlated with each other. In the original analysis: V gene, J gene and CDR3 annotation of TCR sequences was performed with Decombinator V4. TCRs were defined as expanded if a significant change between any two time points was detected under a Poisson model with p below 0.0001. TCR abundances were normalised to the total number of TCRs sequenced in each sample and reported as counts per million. TRAV1-2 paired with TRAJ12, TRAJ20 or TRAJ33 defined MAIT TCRs, while TRAV10 paired with TRAJ18 defined iNKT TCRs. VDJdb, accessed 1 November 2021, was searched for CMV, EBV and SARS-CoV-2 annotated TCRs, with TCRs annotated for multiple antigens excluded. TCRdb redid the processing of the public reads, applying fastp at Q25 and MiXCR, and retained in-frame beta chains. One record per CDR3 amino acid sequence lists the most common genes and DNA. TCRdb, not the authors, supplied the V and J calls. The sample has about 45,000 distinct CDR3 sequences on record, 9% to 15% of them singletons. The ten largest clones add up to 16% of the sample.

The chain uses TRBV6-2 or TRBV6-3 and TRBJ2-3, and 7 bases in between align with TRBD1. The source is an adult who was a healthcare worker with PCR-confirmed SARS-CoV-2 infection or an uninfected control (not recorded which). The sample was whole blood. The CDR3 reads as follows: CASSFPTGASTDTQYF. The DNA sequence is as follows: TGTGCCAGCAGCTTCCCAACAGGGGCCAGCACAGATACGCAGTATTTT.